What follows is one TCR beta chain and its context. Its antigen remains unidentified. The sample is drawn from a study of Ad26.COV2.S vaccination and SARS-CoV-2 variants. Treatment defined: 15 to 20 received Ad26.COV2.S at low or high dose, single or two shots; roughly five received placebo; per-sample allocation not given. After the first vaccine or placebo injection, samples were drawn on day 63. Produced via immunoSEQ multiplex PCR; TCRdb's table is partial and in-frame only. The sample yields around 450,000 clones, 80% to 95% seen once. Study-level results: Vaccine and placebo groups showed comparable non-spike TCR breadth.

Germline loops: CDR1 SGHTA, CDR2 FQGNSA. The CDR3 has 15 amino acids. V was clipped by 1 base and J by 3 bases, with 13 bases between them. The TCR originated in a person aged 18-65 years who received the Ad26.COV2.S COVID-19 vaccine or a placebo. This chain links TRBV7-2 with TRBJ2-7; the D gene could be TRBD1 or TRBD2 (5 bases each). This specimen was peripheral blood, taken in a trial of Ad26.COV2.S vaccine versus placebo. The CDR3 DNA is TGTGCCAGCAGCTTAGATGGGACCGAGGACTACGAGCAGTACTTC. It specifies CASSLDGTEDYEQYF.